This TCR beta chain was documented in a study of T cell clonality in common variable immunodeficiency. Method: immunoSEQ multiplex PCR; TCRdb's copy keeps in-frame clones and lacks some. The table lists about 52,000 clones, with no singletons. This clone was seen more than once but under ten times. The junction and the germline gene differ at one end; a read error may be behind it. This specimen includes other DNA sequences encoding the same CDR3. This sequence originates from a person aged 18 to 70 in good health. Sequencing was carried out using peripheral blood mononuclear cells.

The CDR3 sequence is CASRTGGRDTEAFF. Partial CDR3 DNA: TGTGCCAGCAGGACGGGGGGGAGGGACACCGAA. The chain joins TRBV7-9 to TRBJ1-1; maybe TRBD1 (6 bases). The read is 3 residues too short to cover the CDR3 end, so that end is filled in from the germline J gene. The CDR3 loop spans 14 amino acids. Germline lookup yields CDR1 SEHNR and CDR2 FQNEAQ (reference sequence).